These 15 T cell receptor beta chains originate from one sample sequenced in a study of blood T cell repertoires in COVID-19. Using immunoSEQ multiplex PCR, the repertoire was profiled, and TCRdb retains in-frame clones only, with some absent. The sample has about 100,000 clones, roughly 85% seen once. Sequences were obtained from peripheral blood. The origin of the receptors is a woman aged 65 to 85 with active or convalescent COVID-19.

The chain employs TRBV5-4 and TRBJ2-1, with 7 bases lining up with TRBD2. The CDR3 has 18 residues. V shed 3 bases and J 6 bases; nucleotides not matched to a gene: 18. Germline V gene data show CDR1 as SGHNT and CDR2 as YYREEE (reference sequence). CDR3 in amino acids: CASSSVIGWGGGGNEQFF. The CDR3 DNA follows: TGTGCCAGCAGCTCAGTCATAGGTTGGGGGGGAGGTGGCAATGAGCAGTTCTTC.

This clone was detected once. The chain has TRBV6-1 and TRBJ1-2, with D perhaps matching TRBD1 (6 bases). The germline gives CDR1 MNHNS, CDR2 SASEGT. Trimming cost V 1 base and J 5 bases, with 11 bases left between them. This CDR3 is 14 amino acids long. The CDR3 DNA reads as TGTGCCAGCAGTGAAGGACAGGCGTTGTATGGCTACACCTTC. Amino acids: CASSEGQALYGYTF.

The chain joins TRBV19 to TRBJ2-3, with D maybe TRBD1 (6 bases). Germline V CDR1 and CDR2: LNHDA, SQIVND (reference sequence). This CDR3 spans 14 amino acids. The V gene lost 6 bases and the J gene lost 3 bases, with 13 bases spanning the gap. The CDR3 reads CASRQGLNTDTQYF. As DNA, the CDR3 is TGTGCCAGTAGACAGGGCTTGAATACAGATACGCAGTATTTT. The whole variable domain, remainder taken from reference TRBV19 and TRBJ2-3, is DGGITQSPKYLFRKEGQNVTLSCEQNLNHDAMYWYRQDPGQGLRLIYYSQIVNDFQKGDIAEGYSVSREKKESFPLTVTSAQKNPTAFYLCASRQGLNTDTQYFGPGTRLTVL.

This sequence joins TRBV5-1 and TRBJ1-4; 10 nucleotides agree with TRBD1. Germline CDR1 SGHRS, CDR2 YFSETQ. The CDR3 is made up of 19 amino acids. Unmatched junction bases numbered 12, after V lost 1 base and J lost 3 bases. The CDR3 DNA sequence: TGCGCCAGCAGCTTGTCTTCCGGGACAGGGGCCGCGGCTAATGAAAAACTGTTTTTT. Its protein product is CASSLSSGTGAAANEKLFF.

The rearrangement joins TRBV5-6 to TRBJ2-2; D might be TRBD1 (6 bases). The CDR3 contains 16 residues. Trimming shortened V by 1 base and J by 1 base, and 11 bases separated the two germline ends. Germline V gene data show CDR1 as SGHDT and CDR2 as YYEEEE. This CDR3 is CASSLIQGKNTGELFF. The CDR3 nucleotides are TGTGCCAGCAGCTTGATTCAGGGGAAGAACACCGGGGAGCTGTTTTTT. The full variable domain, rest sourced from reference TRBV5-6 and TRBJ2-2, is DAGVTQSPTHLIKTRGQQVTLRCSPKSGHDTVSWYQQALGQGPQFIFQYYEEEERQRGNFPDRFSGHQFPNYSSELNVNALLLGDSALYLCASSLIQGKNTGELFFGEGSRLTVL.

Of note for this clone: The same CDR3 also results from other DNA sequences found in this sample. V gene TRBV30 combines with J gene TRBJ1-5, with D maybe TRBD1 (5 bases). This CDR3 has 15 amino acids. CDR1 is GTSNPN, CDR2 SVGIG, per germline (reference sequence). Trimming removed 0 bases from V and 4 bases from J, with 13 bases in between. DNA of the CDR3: TGTGCCTGGAGTGTTGGAGGGGCGGGGAATCAGCCCCAGCATTTT. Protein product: CAWSVGGAGNQPQHF.

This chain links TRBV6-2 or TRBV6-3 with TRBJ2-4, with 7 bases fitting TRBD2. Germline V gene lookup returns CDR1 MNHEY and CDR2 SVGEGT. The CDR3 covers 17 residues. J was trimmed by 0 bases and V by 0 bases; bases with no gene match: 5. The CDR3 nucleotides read TGTGCCAGCAGTTACTCCGTGGGGGAGGGAGCCAAAAACATTCAGTACTTC. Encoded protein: CASSYSVGEGAKNIQYF.

The DNA for the CDR3 is TGTGCCAGCAGCCCAAGCAGGGGGAGCGGTGAAAAACTGTTTTTT. Amino acid sequence: CASSPSRGSGEKLFF. The chain carries TRBV9 and TRBJ1-4; TRBD1 agrees at 7 bases. The CDR3 loop spans 15 amino acids. Germline loops: CDR1 SGDLS, CDR2 YYNGEE. J was trimmed by 7 bases and V by 4 bases; bases with no gene match: 10.

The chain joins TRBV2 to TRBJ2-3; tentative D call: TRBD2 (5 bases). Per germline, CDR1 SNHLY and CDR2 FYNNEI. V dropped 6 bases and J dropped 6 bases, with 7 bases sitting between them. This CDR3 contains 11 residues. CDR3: CASSDYDTQYF. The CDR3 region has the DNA TGTGCCAGCAGCGACTACGATACGCAGTATTTT.

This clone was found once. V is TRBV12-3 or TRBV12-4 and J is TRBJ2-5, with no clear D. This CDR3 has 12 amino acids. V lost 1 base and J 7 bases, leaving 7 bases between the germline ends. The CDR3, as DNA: TGTGCCAGCAGTTTAGGACCGGGGACCCAGTACTTC. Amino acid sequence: CASSLGPGTQYF.

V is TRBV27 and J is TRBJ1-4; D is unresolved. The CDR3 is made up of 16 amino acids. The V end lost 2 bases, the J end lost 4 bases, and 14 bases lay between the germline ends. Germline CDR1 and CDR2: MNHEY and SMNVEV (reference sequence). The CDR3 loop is CASSLISQAYNEKLFF. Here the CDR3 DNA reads TGTGCCAGCAGTTTAATTTCTCAGGCCTATAATGAAAAACTGTTTTTT.

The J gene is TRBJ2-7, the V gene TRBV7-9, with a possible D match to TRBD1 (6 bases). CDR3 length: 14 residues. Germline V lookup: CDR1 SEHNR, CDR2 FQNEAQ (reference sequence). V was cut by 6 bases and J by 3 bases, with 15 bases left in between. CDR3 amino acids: CASSSRGFLYEQYF. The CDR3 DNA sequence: TGTGCCAGCAGTTCCAGGGGTTTCCTCTACGAGCAGTACTTC.

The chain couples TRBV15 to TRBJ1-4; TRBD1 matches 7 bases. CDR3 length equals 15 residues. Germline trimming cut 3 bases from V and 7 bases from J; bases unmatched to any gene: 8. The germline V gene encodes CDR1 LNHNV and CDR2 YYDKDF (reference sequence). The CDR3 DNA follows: TGTGCCACCAGCAGGACAGGGAATGGGCGTGAAAAACTGTTTTTT. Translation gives CATSRTGNGREKLFF. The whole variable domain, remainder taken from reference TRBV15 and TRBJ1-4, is DAMVIQNPRYQVTQFGKPVTLSCSQTLNHNVMYWYQQKSSQAPKLLFHYYDKDFNNEADTPDNFQSRRPNTSFCFLDIRSPGLGDTAMYLCATSRTGNGREKLFFGSGTQLSVL.

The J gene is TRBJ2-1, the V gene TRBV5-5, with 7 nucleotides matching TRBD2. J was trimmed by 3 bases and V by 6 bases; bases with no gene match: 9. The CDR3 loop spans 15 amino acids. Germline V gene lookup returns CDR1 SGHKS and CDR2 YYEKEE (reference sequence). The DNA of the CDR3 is TGTGCCAGCATCGAGGGTAGCGGGTACTACAATGAGCAGTTCTTC. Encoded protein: CASIEGSGYYNEQFF.

DNA for the CDR3: TGTGCCAGTCGCACGTGGGTGAGAGGTACTATTGGCCGTAACTATGGCTACACCTTC. Residues: CASRTWVRGTIGRNYGYTF. The chain combines TRBV21-1 with TRBJ1-2. TRBV21-1 is a pseudogene locus. The CDR3 covers 19 residues.